This TCR beta chain was identified during a study of CD4 T cells in relation to SARS-CoV-2 and coronaviruses. Note on this clone: Its antigen is undetermined.

Study-level findings and limits: SARS-CoV-2-driven expansion was significantly weaker in crossreactive than monoreactive clones.

The method was immunoSEQ multiplex PCR; TCRdb's version includes in-frame clones alone and lacks a portion of them. The sample lists some 15,000 clones, approximately 78% occurring once. V was pared by 9 bases and J by 0 bases, with 14 bases between. The CDR3 consists of 14 residues. Germline V gene lookup returns CDR1 ENHRY and CDR2 SYGVKD. Unexposed donor CD4+ T cells date from about 2011-2019, before the COVID-19 pandemic. Isolation of CD4+ T cells took place after about 10 days in culture. This clonotype originated in a human donor in good health. Sequenced input: CD4+ T cells from PBMCs, cultured in vitro. The V and J genes are TRBV10-3 and TRBJ1-1; D is possibly TRBD1 (5 bases). The CDR3 region has the DNA TGTGCCATGACCCGGGACGGCTTGAACACTGAAGCTTTCTTT. Translating gives CAMTRDGLNTEAFF.